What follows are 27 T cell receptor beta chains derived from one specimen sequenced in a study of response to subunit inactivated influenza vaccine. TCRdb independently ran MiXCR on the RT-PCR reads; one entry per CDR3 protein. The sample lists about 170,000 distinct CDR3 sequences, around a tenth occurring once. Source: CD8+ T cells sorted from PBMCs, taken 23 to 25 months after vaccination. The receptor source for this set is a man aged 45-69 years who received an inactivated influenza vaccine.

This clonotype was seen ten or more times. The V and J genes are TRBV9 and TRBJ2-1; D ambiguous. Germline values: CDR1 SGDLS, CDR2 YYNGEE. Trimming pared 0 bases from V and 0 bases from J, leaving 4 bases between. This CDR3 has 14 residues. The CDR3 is CASSVGSSYNEQFF. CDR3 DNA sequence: TGTGCCAGCAGCGTAGGTTCCTCCTACAATGAGCAGTTCTTC.

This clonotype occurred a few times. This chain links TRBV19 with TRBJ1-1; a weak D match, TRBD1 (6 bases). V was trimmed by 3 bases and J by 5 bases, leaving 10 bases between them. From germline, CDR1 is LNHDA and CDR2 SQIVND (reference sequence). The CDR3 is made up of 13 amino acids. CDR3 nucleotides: TGTGCCAGTAGTATTAAGGACAGAACTGAAGCTTTCTTT. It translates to CASSIKDRTEAFF.

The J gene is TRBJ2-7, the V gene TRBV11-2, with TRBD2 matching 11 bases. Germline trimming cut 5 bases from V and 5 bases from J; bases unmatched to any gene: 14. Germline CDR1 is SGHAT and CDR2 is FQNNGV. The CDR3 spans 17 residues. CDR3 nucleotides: TGTGCCAGCAGCAAAGGACTAGCGGGTACGCAGGGGCACGAGCAGTACTTC. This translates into CASSKGLAGTQGHEQYF.

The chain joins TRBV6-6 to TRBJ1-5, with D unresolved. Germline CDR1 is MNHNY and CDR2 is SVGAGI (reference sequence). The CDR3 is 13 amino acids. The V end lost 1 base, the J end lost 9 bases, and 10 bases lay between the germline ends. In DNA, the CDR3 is TGTGCCAGCAGTTACTTGGGCGCCGGGCCCCAGCATTTT. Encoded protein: CASSYLGAGPQHF.

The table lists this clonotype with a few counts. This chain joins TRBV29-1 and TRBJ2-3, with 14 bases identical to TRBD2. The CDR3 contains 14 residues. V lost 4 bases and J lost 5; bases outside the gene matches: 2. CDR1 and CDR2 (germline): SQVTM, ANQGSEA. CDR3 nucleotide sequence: TGCAGCGTTGCGACTAGCGGGGGGGGAGATACGCAGTATTTT. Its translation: CSVATSGGGDTQYF.

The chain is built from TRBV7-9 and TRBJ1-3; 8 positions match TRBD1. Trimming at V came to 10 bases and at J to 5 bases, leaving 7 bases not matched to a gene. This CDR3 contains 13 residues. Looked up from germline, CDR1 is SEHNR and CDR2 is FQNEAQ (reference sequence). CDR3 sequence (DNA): TGTGCCATCACGACAGGGGCACGAAACACCATATATTTT. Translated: CAITTGARNTIYF.

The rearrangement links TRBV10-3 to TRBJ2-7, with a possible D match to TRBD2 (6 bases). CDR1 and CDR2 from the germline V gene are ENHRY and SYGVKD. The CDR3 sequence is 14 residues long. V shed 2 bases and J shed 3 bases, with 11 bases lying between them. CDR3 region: CAISEAGRSYEQYF. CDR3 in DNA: TGTGCCATCAGTGAGGCGGGACGAAGCTACGAGCAGTACTTC.

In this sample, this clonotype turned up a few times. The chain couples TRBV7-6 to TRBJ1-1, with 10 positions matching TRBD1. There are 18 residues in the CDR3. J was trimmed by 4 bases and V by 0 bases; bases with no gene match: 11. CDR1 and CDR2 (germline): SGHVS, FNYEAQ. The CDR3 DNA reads TGTGCCAGCAGCTTAGCCGGGACAGGGGTTGGTCTTGGCACTGAAGCTTTCTTT. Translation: CASSLAGTGVGLGTEAFF.

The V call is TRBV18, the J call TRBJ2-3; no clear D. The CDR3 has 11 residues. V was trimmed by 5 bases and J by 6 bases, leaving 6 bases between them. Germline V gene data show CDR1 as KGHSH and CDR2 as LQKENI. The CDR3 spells CASSAFDTQYF. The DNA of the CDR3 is TGTGCCAGCTCAGCTTTTGATACGCAGTATTTT.

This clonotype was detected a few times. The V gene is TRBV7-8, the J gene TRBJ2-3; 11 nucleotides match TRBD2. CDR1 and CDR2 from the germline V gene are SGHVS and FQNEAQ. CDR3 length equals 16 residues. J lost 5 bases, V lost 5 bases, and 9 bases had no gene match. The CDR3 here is CASSSFSGGAGDTQYF. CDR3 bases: TGTGCCAGCAGCAGCTTTAGCGGGGGGGCGGGAGATACGCAGTATTTT.

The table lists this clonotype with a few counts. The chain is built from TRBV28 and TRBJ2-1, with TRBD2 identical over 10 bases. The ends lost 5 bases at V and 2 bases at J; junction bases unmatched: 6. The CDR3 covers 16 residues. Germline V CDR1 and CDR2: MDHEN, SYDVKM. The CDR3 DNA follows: TGTGCCAGCAGTCCGCGGACTAGCGGTCCCTACAATGAGCAGTTCTTC. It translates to CASSPRTSGPYNEQFF.

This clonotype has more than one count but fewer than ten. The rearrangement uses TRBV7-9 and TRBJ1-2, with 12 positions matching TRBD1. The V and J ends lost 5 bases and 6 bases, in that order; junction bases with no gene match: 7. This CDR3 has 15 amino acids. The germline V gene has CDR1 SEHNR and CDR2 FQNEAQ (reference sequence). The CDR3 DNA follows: TGTGCCAGCAGCGAATCCGGGACAGGGGGCGATGGCTACACCTTC. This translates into CASSESGTGGDGYTF.

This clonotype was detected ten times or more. CDR3 DNA: TGTGCCAGCAGCCTCGGGACTCCGAGCTCCTACGAGCAGTACTTC. Protein: CASSLGTPSSYEQYF. This sequence joins TRBV7-8 and TRBJ2-7, with D perhaps TRBD2 (6 bases). The germline V gene has CDR1 SGHVS and CDR2 FQNEAQ. This CDR3 comprises 15 residues. The V and J ends lost 5 bases and 0 bases respectively, with 14 bases between them. The variable domain in full, completed from reference TRBV7-8 and TRBJ2-7, reads GAGVSQSPRYKVAKRGQDVALRCDPISGHVSLFWYQQALGQGPEFLTYFQNEAQLDKSGLPSDRFFAERPEGSVSTLKIQRTQQEDSAVYLCASSLGTPSSYEQYFGPGTRLTVT.

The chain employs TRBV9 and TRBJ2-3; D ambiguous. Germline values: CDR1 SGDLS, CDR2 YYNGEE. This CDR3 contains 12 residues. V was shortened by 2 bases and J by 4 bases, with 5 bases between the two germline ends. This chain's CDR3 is CASSVGPDTQYF. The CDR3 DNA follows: TGTGCCAGCAGCGTCGGACCAGATACGCAGTATTTT.

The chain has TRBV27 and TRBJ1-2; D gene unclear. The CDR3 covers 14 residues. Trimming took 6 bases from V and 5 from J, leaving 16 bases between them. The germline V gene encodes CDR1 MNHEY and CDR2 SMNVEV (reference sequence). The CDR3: CASRLLSSQYGYTF. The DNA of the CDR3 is TGTGCCAGCAGGCTTCTCAGCTCCCAGTATGGCTACACCTTC.

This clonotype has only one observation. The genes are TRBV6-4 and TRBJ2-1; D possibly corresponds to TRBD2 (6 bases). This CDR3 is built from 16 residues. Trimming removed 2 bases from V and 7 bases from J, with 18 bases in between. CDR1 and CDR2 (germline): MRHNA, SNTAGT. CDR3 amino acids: CASSDELTRGWNEQFF. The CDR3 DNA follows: TGTGCCAGCAGTGACGAGTTGACTAGAGGTTGGAATGAGCAGTTCTTC.

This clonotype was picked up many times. DNA of the CDR3: TGTGCCAGCAGCGTAGGGGGTTCCTACAATGAGCAGTTCTTC. Amino acids: CASSVGGSYNEQFF. V gene TRBV9 combines with J gene TRBJ2-1; D call uncertain. The V gene lost 0 bases and the J gene lost 1 base, with 5 bases spanning the gap. Germline CDR1 SGDLS, CDR2 YYNGEE. The CDR3 extends over 14 amino acids. Full variable domain (missing parts from reference TRBV9 and TRBJ2-1): DSGVTQTPKHLITATGQRVTLRCSPRSGDLSVYWYQQSLDQGLQFLIQYYNGEERAKGNILERFSAQQFPDLHSELNLSSLELGDSALYFCASSVGGSYNEQFFGPGTRLTVL.

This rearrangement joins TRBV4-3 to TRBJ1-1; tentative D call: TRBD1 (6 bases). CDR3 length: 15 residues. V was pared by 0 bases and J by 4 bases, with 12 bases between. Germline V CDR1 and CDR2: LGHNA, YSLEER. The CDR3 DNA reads TGCGCCAGCAGCCAAGAAACAGGGTTTGCCACTGAAGCTTTCTTT. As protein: CASSQETGFATEAFF.

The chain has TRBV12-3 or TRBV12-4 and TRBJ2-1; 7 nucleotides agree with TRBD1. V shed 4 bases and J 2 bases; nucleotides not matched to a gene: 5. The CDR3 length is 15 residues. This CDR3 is CASSYTGVAYNEQFF. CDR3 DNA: TGTGCCAGCAGTTATACAGGGGTAGCCTACAATGAGCAGTTCTTC.

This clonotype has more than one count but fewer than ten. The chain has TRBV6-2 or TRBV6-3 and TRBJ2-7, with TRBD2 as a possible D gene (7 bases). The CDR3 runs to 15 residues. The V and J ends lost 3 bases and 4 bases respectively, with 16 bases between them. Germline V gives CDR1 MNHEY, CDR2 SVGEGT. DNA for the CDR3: TGTGCCAGCAGTTATCGGGGGGCCGGGATATACGAGCAGTACTTC. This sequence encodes CASSYRGAGIYEQYF.

This chain's CDR3 is CATSRDPPLDRANEKLFF. CDR3 nucleotide sequence: TGTGCCACCAGCAGAGATCCCCCCCTAGACAGGGCTAATGAAAAACTGTTTTTT. The chain has TRBV15 and TRBJ1-4; TRBD1 aligns across 7 bases. The germline CDR1 and CDR2 sequences are LNHNV and YYDKDF (reference sequence). There are 18 residues in the CDR3. V shed 0 bases, J shed 3 bases, and the junction held 10 bases outside the gene matches.

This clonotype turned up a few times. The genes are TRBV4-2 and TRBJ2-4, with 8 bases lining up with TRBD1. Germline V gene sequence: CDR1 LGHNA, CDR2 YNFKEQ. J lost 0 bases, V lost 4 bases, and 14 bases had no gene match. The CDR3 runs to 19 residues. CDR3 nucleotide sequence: TGTGCCAGCAGCCCCGCCCTGGGACAGGACCTCTTAGCCAAAAACATTCAGTACTTC. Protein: CASSPALGQDLLAKNIQYF.

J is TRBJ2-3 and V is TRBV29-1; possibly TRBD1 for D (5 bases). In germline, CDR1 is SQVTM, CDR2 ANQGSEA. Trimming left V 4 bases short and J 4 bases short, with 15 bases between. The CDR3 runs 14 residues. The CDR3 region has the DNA TGCAGCGTTGGGATGGGGCTTAGGGCAGATACGCAGTATTTT. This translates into CSVGMGLRADTQYF.

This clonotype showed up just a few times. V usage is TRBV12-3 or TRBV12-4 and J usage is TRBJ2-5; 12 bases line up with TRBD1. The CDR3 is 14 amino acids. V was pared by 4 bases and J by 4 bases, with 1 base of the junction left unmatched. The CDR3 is CASSWDRGRETQYF. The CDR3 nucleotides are TGTGCCAGCAGTTGGGACAGGGGGCGAGAGACCCAGTACTTC.

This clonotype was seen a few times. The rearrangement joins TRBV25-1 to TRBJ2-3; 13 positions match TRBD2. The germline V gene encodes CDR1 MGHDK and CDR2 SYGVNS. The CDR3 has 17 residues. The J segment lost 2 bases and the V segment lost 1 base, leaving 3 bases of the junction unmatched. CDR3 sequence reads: CASSEFGLAGDTDTQYF. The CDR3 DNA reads TGTGCCAGCAGTGAATTCGGACTAGCGGGGGACACAGATACGCAGTATTTT.

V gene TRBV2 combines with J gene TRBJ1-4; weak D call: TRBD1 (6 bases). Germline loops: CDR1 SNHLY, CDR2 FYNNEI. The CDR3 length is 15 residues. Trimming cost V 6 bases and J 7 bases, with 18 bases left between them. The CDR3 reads CASRGEQGIFEKLFF. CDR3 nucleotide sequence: TGTGCCAGCAGGGGAGAACAGGGTATCTTTGAAAAACTGTTTTTT.

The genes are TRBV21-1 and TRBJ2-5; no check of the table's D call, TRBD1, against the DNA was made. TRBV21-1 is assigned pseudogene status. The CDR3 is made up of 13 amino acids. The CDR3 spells CASSGRGVETQYF. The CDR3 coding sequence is TGTGCCAGCAGTGGCAGGGGGGTAGAGACCCAGTACTTC.